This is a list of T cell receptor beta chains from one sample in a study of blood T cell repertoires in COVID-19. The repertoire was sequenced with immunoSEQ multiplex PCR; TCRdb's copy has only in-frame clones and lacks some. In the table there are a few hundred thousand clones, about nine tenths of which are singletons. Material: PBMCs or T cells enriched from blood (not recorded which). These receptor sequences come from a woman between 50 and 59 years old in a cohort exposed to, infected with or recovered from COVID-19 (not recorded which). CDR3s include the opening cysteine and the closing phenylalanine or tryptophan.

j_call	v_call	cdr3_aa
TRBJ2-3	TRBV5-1	CASSLPKQGGSTDTQYF
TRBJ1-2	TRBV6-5	CASSYSKTEYGYTF
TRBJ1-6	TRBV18	CASRGGAGYNSPLHF
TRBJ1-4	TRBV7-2	CASSLAYRGLANEKLFF
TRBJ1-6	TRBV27	CASSSDRGPSYNSPLHF
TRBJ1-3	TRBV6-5	CASRTWGDGNTIYF
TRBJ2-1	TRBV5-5	CASSGGTGVYNEQFF
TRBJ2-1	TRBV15	CATSRGQLDGGNEQFF
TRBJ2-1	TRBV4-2	CASSRRAQGSDEQFF
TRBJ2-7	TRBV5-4	CASSYEISYEQYF
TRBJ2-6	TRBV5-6	CASSIYSTGPGANVLTF
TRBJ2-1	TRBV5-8	CASSLDRLSYNEQFF
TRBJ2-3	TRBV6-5	CASSYSPTNAQYF
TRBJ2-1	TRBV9	CASSVRQSGGFHNEQFF
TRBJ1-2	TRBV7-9	CASSLGGGTNYGYTF
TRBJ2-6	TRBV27	CASSGGVGVGANVLTF
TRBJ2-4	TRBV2	CASSAGMIAKNIQYF
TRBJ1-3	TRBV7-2	CASKAGGGNTIYF
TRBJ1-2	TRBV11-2	CASSQRGAYYGYTF
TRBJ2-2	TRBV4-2	CASSPGLAGGPLAGELFF
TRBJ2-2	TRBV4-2	CASSPLAGGDTGELFF
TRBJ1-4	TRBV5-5	CASSFGREANEKLFF
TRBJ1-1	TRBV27	CASSRNQGGNTEAFF
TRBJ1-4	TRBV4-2	CASSPTPGTGGYELFF
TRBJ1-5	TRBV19	CASSPEGGQGLGPQHF
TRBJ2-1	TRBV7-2	CASSLGAGTGIYNEQFF
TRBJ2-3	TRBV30	CAWSVQGGADTQYF
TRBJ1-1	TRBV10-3	CAISGDRMNTEAFF
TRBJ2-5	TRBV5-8	CASSLRAGGLGETQYF
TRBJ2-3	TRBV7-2	CASSSDYTDTQYF
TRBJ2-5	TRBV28	CASSLVRGSGGETQYF
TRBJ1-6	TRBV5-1	CASSPGGTANSPLHF
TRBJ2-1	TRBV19	CASSSGVNEQFF
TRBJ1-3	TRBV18	CASSPGQSTNTIYF
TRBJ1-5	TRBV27	CASSSVGGPLSNQPQHF
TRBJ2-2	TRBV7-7	CASRAGANTGELFF
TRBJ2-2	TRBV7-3	CASSLTLAGNTGELFF